This T cell receptor beta chain originates from a study of T cells in Graves' hyperthyroidism and ophthalmopathy. RNA transcripts gave rise to amplified TCR beta CDR3 regions. First-round RT-PCR of the TCR CDR3 relied on the HTBI primer set. TCRdb reprocessed the multiplex PCR reads via MiXCR and lists one record per CDR3 protein. The repertoire includes under 300,000 distinct CDR3 sequences, roughly 20% of them detected once, and roughly 60% sits in the top ten. V was clipped by 1 base and J by 2 bases, with 12 bases between them. Germline CDR1 and CDR2: LGHNA and YNFKEQ. The length of the CDR3 is 16 residues.

The receptor comes from a man aged 25 to 40 with Graves' ophthalmopathy. The sequenced sample was blood. The V call is TRBV4-2, the J call TRBJ2-1, with D perhaps TRBD2 (5 bases). The CDR3: CASSQAERLTYNEQFF. DNA of the CDR3: TGTGCCAGCAGCCAAGCCGAGCGGCTAACCTACAATGAGCAGTTCTTC.